A single sample gave rise to the 3 T cell receptor beta chains below, sequenced in a study of CD8 T cells in ankylosing spondylitis. TCRdb reanalysed the 5' RACE reads using MiXCR and keeps one entry per CDR3 protein. This table holds around 100,000 distinct CDR3 sequences, approximately 25% found once. What was sequenced was synovial fluid, either unsorted or a sorted T cell fraction (not recorded which). Receptor source: a male donor with ankylosing spondylitis.

In DNA form, the CDR3 reads TGTGCCAGCAGCCCTCGACAGCCGGGACTAGCGGGAGAGGCTCAGTTCTTC. As protein: CASSPRQPGLAGEAQFF. The rearrangement uses TRBV3-1 and TRBJ2-1; 14 bases match TRBD2. There are 17 residues in the CDR3. With 4 bases clipped from V and 13 bases from J, the junction kept 15 bases outside the gene matches. Germline V CDR1 and CDR2: LGHDT, YNNKEL (reference sequence).

A few counts support this clonotype. The genes are TRBV12-3 or TRBV12-4 and TRBJ2-6; TRBD1 might be the D (5 bases). The CDR3 contains 17 residues. Between the trimmed V and J ends, which lost 1 base and 2 bases, there was a span of 12 bases. CDR3 DNA: TGTGCCAGCAGTTTAGGCCAGGGATTAACTGGGGCCAACGTCCTGACTTTC. It yields the protein CASSLGQGLTGANVLTF.

The chain is built from TRBV5-1 and TRBJ2-3, with 8 bases that match TRBD1. This CDR3 spans 16 amino acids. Looked up from germline, CDR1 is SGHRS and CDR2 is YFSETQ. The V gene end was trimmed by 4 bases and the J gene end by 0 bases; junction bases not matched to a gene: 7. CDR3 nucleotide sequence: TGCGCCAGCAGCCAGGGGGCGCAGAGTAGCACAGATACGCAGTATTTT. Protein: CASSQGAQSSTDTQYF.